This T cell receptor beta chain was recorded in a study of T cell responses to AZD1222 COVID-19 vaccine. Data came from immunoSEQ multiplex PCR; TCRdb stores just in-frame clones and leaves some out. In the table there are more than 110,000 clones, around 91% of which are singletons. A remark on this clone: The antigen is not known.

Study-wide findings and caveats: Repertoire sampling was restricted to post-peak T cell response timepoints. Baseline antibody screening turned up just a handful of seropositive AZD1222 recipients. The donor cohort was predominantly white British with a female majority, and clonal diversity may have been underestimated.

The V segment lost 0 bases and the J segment 3 bases; nucleotides outside the gene matches: 6. This CDR3 spans 16 amino acids. The germline V gene has CDR1 LNHNV and CDR2 YYDKDF (reference sequence). This rearrangement joins TRBV15 to TRBJ2-7; 9 bases are shared with TRBD2. The TCR sequence derives from an adult in good health. The specimen was peripheral blood, collected on day 0 of AZD1222 vaccination. CDR3 nucleotide sequence: TGTGCCACCAGCAGAGATGGCGGGGGGGACAACTACGAGCAGTACTTC. This codes for CATSRDGGGDNYEQYF.